This T cell receptor (beta chain) is from a study of T cell responses to AZD1222 COVID-19 vaccine. The analysis combined second doses at about 4 or about 12 weeks. The assay was immunoSEQ multiplex PCR, and TCRdb's table has in-frame clones only and misses some. The table lists about 120,000 clones, approximately 90% of them singletons, with just over 2.5% in the top ten. Germline CDR1 is SGHKS and CDR2 is YYEKEE (reference sequence). This CDR3 has 14 amino acids. J gave up 6 bases and V 2 bases, and 7 bases lay outside the gene matches. The gene calls are TRBV5-5 and TRBJ2-7; 8 nucleotides align to TRBD1. Sample: peripheral blood, taken 28 days after the second AZD1222 dose. The receptor comes from an adult who received the AZD1222 COVID-19 vaccine. CDR3 sequence (DNA): TGTGCCAGCAGCTTCGTGACAGGGGTTGGCGAGCAGTACTTC. Protein sequence: CASSFVTGVGEQYF.